This TCR beta chain was documented in a study of shared clonotypes between healthy human individuals (dated by TCRdb to 2020 to 2022). The study in broad terms: The cohort comprised a couple of women and a few men aged 18 to 49 years. For each donor, CD4 naive and CD4 memory were each run on three plates, CD8 naive on two plates, and CD8 memory on one plate. To estimate repertoire size and how much clonotypes are shared between individuals, the study performed deep sequencing of blood TCR repertoires from 4 to 6 healthy adults. To increase sequencing depth and limit assay-specific biases, TCR repertoire library preparation and sequencing were carried out by different laboratories using diverse techniques. Between about 0.8 and 9 billion PBMCs per donor were obtained by leukapheresis.

The donors were healthy, HIV-negative adults who had no recently reported acute infections or vaccinations. Every donor was a Caucasian adult residing in Nashville, Tennessee, USA. CD4+ T cells were enriched through magnetic negative selection, after which naive cells were positively selected on CD45RA and the remaining negative fraction served as the memory subset. Blood was collected by leukapheresis, and PBMCs were isolated by Ficoll-Histopaque density gradient centrifugation and then cryopreserved in liquid nitrogen vapor phase. Analytical flow cytometry was used to check the purity and quantity of every magnetically sorted T cell population. From each sorted fraction, genomic DNA was isolated and quantified by UV absorbance on a Nanodrop 2000c. The CDR3 runs 13 amino acids, cysteine and phenylalanine included. Only the CDR3 part of the read is kept: 39 bases, read in frame from the first base. CDR1 MDHEN and CDR2 SYDVKM are derived from the germline V gene. V was cut back by 5 bases and J by 1 base, leaving a gap of 5 bases between them.

The study at large found these results: Compared with non-shared clonotypes, clonotypes shared by all four sorted-subset donors had higher generation probabilities. Incomplete sequencing was indicated by rarefaction of sorted-subset datasets, despite the large sequencing depth. About 5% of naive CD4, 3.5% of naive CD8, 2.3% of memory CD4, and less than 0.45% of memory CD8 clonotypes were shared across a few donors. Because the study included a small number of donors, the genetic and exposure-history diversity represented was limited. Based on pairwise subsampling, the degree of clonotype sharing among donors was expected to be affected by sequencing depth. Sampling was limited to blood, and TCR repertoires in tissue likely differ from TCR repertoires in blood. Naive subsets generally had larger estimated clonotype richness than memory subsets.

To note about this clone: This receptor's antigen is unknown. Qualities for individual bases were not recorded, and no much larger clone is one base off.

Using the deep immunoSEQ assay, multiplex PCR amplified TCR CDR3 regions from genomic DNA. Extracted genomic DNA from each cell subset was distributed evenly across all wells of several immunoSEQ 96-well plates, and each plate was treated as a replicate. For sorted subsets, each replicate PCR was loaded with approximately 190 ng genomic DNA, equivalent to approximately 27,000 T cell genomes. The purified libraries were quantified using a Qubit 3.0 fluorometer, sized with a Bioanalyzer 2100, and then quantified again using the KAPA Library Quantification kit. Every immunoSEQ 96-well plate was sequenced on a dedicated single-read 150-cycle Illumina NextSeq 550 flow cell. As for how the authors treated the data: Because only junctional sequences without quality scores were contained in the immunoSEQ output, filtering matching that applied to full-length reads could not be performed. To assign V/J genes and CDR3, sequences were annotated against IMGT germline references using PyIR, a Python wrapper for IgBLAST v1.9. Reads were removed for weak V/J assignments (E-value above 1e-6), missing CDR3, stop codons, out-of-frame junctions, or ambiguous translated residues. V3J clonotypes were defined by identical inferred V gene, J gene, and CDR3 amino acid sequence. Percentage overlap between repertoires was computed as shared unique clonotypes divided by the size of the smaller repertoire. Repertoire richness was assessed with RTK rarefaction, the Chao1 estimator, and Recon v2.1 estimates of unobserved clonotypes. For all TCRbeta clonotypes obtained by the gDNA method from several donors, generation probabilities were computed with OLGA. The source is immuneACCESS, and TCRdb retained only in-frame sequences with V and J called. Part of the clones is not carried over; for the studies checked, unresolved V genes explain less than half of this, and the remainder is unexplained. The D gene and trimming were derived from the DNA, and the V and J assignments and clone size from that table. In all, the sample holds hundreds of thousands of clones, and approximately 97% of those were seen once. The ten top clones hold around 0.06% of the sample.

Sequencing was done on a sample of naive CD4+ T cells sorted from blood. In the paper's terms, the cell subset or site label means: CD45RA+ positively selected. The clonotype originates from a woman aged 30 to 39 in good health. The chain is assembled from TRBV28 and TRBJ1-4; the D gene cannot be named for sure. Here is the DNA: TGTGCCAGCAGTCGAAGAACTAATGAAAAACTGTTTTTT. It encodes CASSRRTNEKLFF.